These 10 T cell receptor beta chains share one sample of origin, sequenced in a study of CD8+CD57+ T cells in acquired aplastic anemia. TCR beta VDJ and CDR3 profiling used genomic DNA as template. TCRdb ran MiXCR on the reads and lists one entry per CDR3 protein. Here the sample spans around 200,000 distinct CDR3 sequences, about 50% being singletons. It was patients with CD8+CD57+ cell expansion by flow cytometry who were chosen for sequencing. What was sequenced was sorted CD4+, CD8+, or CD8+CD57+ T cells (not recorded which) from PBMCs. Source of these receptors: a human donor with aplastic anemia.

This clonotype was recorded many times. As the CDR3 is not closed by the conserved phenylalanine or tryptophan, this likely results from a read error. The DNA is left out, because the CDR3 cannot be placed on it with certainty; the CDR3 is given as TCRdb lists it. J is TRBJ1-1 and V is TRBV29-1; the table calls TRBD1, which could not be checked here. The germline V gene encodes CDR1 SQVTM and CDR2 ANQGSEA. The CDR3 is 9 amino acids in total, end residues counted. The CDR3 sequence: CSVDSGGMI.

In its sample, this clonotype was seen a few times. A much larger clone differs from this one at a single base, so this may be a read error. The chain employs TRBV12-3 or TRBV12-4 and TRBJ1-5; D is uncertain. The CDR3 length is 13 residues. Trimming took 6 bases from V and 6 from J, leaving 12 bases between them. The CDR3 loop reads CASSPGPSQPQHF. DNA of the CDR3: TGTGCCAGCAGCCCTGGCCCCAGTCAGCCCCAGCATTTT.

This chain joins TRBV19 and TRBJ1-1; TRBD1 matches 7 bases. V lost 3 bases to trimming and J lost 0 bases; unmatched junction nucleotides: 4. Germline V gene data show CDR1 as LNHDA and CDR2 as SQIVND (reference sequence). This CDR3 contains 15 residues. The CDR3 region is CASSMDRYLNTEAFF. The DNA of the CDR3 is TGTGCCAGTAGTATGGACAGGTACCTGAACACTGAAGCTTTCTTT.

At least ten counts were recorded for this clonotype. The J gene is TRBJ2-1, the V gene TRBV19; no clear D. V was cut by 4 bases and J by 6 bases, with 10 bases left in between. The germline V gene has CDR1 LNHDA and CDR2 SQIVND (reference sequence). The CDR3 has 13 amino acids. The CDR3 here is CASSTLGFNEQFF. The DNA of the CDR3 is TGTGCCAGTAGTACCCTAGGTTTCAATGAGCAGTTCTTC.

The chain is built from TRBV20-1 and TRBJ2-5; D may correspond to TRBD1 or TRBD2 (5 bases each). The V end was cut by 6 bases, the J end by 4 bases, with 18 bases between. Germline CDR1 reads DFQATT; CDR2 reads SNEGSKA (reference sequence). The CDR3 runs 14 residues. The CDR3 spells CSALPTVGTETQYF. In DNA form, the CDR3 reads TGCAGTGCCCTACCCACAGTGGGGACAGAGACCCAGTACTTC.

This chain links TRBV11-1 with TRBJ1-1; TRBD1 agrees at 8 bases. Germline V gene sequence: CDR1 SGHAT, CDR2 FQDESV (reference sequence). The trim removed 3 bases at V and 6 bases at J, leaving 12 bases unmatched. The CDR3 is 16 amino acids. The CDR3 sequence: CASSLGQGADRAEAFF. The CDR3 DNA sequence: TGTGCCAGCAGCTTGGGGCAGGGGGCAGACAGGGCTGAAGCTTTCTTT.

This clonotype was counted ten times or more. The CDR3 loop is CASSLARDTYEQYF. In DNA form, the CDR3 reads TGTGCCAGTAGTCTAGCTCGGGACACCTACGAGCAGTACTTC. The genes are TRBV19 and TRBJ2-7; possibly TRBD1 for D (6 bases). The V gene's germline CDR1 is LNHDA and CDR2 SQIVND (reference sequence). CDR3 length: 14 amino acids. V was clipped by 5 bases and J by 2 bases, with 13 bases between them.

The table lists this clonotype with a few counts. This chain uses TRBV9 with TRBJ1-5; the D is unclear. The length of the CDR3 is 16 residues. Trimming left V 3 bases short and J 4 bases short, with 17 bases between. CDR1 is SGDLS and CDR2 is YYNGEE in the germline V gene. The CDR3 region is CASSAGSLYGNQPQHF. The CDR3 nucleotides read TGTGCCAGCAGCGCTGGGAGTTTATATGGAAATCAGCCCCAGCATTTT.

A word on this clonotype: A much larger clone lies a single base off, so this may be a read error. DNA for the CDR3: TGTGCCAGCAGCTTAGAGGGGGGCCGGGGCGCCGGGGAGCTGTTTTTT. Translation gives CASSLEGGRGAGELFF. The chain uses TRBV11-1 and TRBJ2-2; the D gene could be TRBD1 or TRBD2 (6 bases each). Germline CDR1 and CDR2: SGHAT and FQDESV (reference sequence). The V end was cut by 1 base, the J end by 6 bases, with 15 bases between. There are 16 residues in the CDR3.

The chain uses TRBV20-1 and TRBJ1-6, with 7 bases matching TRBD1. Germline loops: CDR1 DFQATT, CDR2 SNEGSKA (reference sequence). The V and J ends lost 5 bases and 9 bases, in that order; junction bases with no gene match: 19. The CDR3 is 17 residues long. CDR3 region: CSAFPRDSGPGASPLHF. The CDR3 coding sequence is TGCAGTGCTTTTCCCCGGGACAGTGGACCGGGAGCTTCACCCCTCCACTTT.